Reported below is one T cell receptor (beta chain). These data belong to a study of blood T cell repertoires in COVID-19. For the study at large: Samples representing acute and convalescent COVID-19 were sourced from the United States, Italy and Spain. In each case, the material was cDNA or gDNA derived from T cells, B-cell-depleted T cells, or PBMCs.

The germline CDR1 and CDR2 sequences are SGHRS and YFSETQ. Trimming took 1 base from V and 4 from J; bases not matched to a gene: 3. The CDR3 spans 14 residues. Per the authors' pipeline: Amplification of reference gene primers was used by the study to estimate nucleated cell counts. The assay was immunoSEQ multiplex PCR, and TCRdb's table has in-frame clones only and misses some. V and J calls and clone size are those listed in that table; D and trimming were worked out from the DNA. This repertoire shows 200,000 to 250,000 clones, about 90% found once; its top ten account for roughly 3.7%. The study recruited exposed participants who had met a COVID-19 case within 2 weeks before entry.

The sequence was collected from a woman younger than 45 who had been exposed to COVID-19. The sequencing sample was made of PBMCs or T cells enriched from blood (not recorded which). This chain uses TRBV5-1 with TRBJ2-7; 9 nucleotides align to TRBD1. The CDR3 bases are TGCGCCAGCAGCTTGTTGGGACAGGGTTACGAGCAGTACTTC. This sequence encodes CASSLLGQGYEQYF.